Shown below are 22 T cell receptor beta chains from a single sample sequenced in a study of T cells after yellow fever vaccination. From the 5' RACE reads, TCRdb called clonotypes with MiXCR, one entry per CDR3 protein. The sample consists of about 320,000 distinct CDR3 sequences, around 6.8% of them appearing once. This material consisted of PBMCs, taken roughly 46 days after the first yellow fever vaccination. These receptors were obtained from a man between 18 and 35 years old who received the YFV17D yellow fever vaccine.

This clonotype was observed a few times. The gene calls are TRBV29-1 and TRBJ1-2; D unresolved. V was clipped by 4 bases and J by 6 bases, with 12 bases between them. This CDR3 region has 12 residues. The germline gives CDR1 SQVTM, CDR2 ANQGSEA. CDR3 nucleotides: TGCAGCGTTGGATCCGGTATTGATGGCTACACCTTC. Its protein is CSVGSGIDGYTF.

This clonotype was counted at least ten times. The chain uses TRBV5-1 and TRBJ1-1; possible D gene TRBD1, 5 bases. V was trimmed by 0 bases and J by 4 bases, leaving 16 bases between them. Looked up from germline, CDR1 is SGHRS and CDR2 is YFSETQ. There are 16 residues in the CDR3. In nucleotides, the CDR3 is TGCGCCAGCAGCTTGGCCGGAGACGGCGGGGGCACTGAAGCTTTCTTT. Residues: CASSLAGDGGGTEAFF.

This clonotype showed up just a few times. The CDR3 bases are TGTGCCAGCAGCCAAGTCGGGGGTGTTGAGACCCAGTACTTC. It translates to CASSQVGGVETQYF. The chain links TRBV4-2 to TRBJ2-5, with TRBD2 as a possible D gene (6 bases). Germline V gene data show CDR1 as LGHNA and CDR2 as YNFKEQ. Trimming took off 1 base at V and 5 bases at J, with 11 bases between the two ends. The CDR3 runs to 14 residues.

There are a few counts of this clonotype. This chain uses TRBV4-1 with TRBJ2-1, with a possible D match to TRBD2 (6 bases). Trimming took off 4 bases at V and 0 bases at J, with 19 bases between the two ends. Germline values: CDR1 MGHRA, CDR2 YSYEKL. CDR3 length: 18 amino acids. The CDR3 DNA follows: TGCGCCAGCAGCCTCCGGCGGAGGGCAGGGAGCTCCTACAATGAGCAGTTCTTC. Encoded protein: CASSLRRRAGSSYNEQFF.

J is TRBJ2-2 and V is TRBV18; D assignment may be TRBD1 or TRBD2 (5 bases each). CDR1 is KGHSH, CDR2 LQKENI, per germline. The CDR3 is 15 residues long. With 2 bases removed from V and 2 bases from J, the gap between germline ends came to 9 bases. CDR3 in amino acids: CASSPRGANTGELFF. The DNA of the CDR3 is TGTGCCAGCTCACCAAGAGGGGCTAACACCGGGGAGCTGTTTTTT.

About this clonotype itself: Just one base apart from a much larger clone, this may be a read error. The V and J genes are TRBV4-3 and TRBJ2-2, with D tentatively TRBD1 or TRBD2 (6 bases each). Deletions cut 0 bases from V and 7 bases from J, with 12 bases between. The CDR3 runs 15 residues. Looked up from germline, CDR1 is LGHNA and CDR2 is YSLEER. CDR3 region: CASSQEWGDIGELFF. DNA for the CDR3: TGCGCCAGCAGCCAAGAATGGGGGGACATCGGGGAGCTGTTTTTT.

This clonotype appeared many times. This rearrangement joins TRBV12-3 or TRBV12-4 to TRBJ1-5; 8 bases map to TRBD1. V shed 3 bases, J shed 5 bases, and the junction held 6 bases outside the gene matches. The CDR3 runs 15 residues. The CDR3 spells CASSFGTGGHQPQHF. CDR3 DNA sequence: TGTGCCAGCAGTTTCGGGACAGGAGGACATCAGCCCCAGCATTTT.

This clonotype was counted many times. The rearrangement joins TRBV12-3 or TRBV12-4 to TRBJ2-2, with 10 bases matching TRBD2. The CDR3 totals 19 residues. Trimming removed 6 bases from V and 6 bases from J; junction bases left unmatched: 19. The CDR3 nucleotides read TGTGCCAGCAGCCCCCGGGGGACTAGCGAGTTTGGCTTTGCCGGGGAGCTGTTTTTT. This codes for CASSPRGTSEFGFAGELFF.

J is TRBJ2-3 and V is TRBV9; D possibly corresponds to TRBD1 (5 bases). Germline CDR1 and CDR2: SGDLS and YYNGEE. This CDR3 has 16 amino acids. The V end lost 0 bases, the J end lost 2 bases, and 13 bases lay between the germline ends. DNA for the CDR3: TGTGCCAGCAGCGTAGTCGGTACGACAGCCACAGATACGCAGTATTTT. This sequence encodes CASSVVGTTATDTQYF.

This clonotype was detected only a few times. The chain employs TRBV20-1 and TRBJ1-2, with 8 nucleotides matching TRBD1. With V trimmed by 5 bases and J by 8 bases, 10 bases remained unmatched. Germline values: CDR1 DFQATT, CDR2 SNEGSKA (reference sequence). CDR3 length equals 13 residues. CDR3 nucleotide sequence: TGCAGTGCTTACGGACAGGGCCTGCGGGGCTACACCTTC. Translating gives CSAYGQGLRGYTF.

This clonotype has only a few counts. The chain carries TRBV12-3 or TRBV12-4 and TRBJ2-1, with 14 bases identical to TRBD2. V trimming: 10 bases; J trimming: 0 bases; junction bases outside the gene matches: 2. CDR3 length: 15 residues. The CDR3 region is CATGLAGVSYNEQFF. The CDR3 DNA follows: TGTGCCACGGGACTAGCGGGGGTCTCCTACAATGAGCAGTTCTTC.

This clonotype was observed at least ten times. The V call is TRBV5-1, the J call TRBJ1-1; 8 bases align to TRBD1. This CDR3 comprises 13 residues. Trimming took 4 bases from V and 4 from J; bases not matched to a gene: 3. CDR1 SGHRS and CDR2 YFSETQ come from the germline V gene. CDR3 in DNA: TGCGCCAGCAGCCCCGACAGGGGCACTGAAGCTTTCTTT. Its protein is CASSPDRGTEAFF. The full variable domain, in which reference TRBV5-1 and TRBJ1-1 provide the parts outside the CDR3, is KAGVTQTPRYLIKTRGQQVTLSCSPISGHRSVSWYQQTPGQGLQFLFEYFSETQRNKGNFPGRFSGRQFSNSRSEMNVSTLELGDSALYLCASSPDRGTEAFFGQGTRLTVV.

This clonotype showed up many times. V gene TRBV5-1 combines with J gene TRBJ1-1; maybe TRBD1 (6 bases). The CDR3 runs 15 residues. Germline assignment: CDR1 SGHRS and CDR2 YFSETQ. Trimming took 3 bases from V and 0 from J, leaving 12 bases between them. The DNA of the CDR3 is TGCGCCAGCAGCTCCGGGGGCATCATGAACACTGAAGCTTTCTTT. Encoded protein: CASSSGGIMNTEAFF.

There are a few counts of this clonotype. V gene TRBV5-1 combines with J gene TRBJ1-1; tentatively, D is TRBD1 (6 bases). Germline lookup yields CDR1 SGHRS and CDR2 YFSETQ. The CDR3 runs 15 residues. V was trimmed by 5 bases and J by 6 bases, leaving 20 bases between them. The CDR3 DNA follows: TGCGCCAGCAGGTCTATGCTTCAGGGGAGGGCTGAAGCTTTCTTT. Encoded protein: CASRSMLQGRAEAFF.

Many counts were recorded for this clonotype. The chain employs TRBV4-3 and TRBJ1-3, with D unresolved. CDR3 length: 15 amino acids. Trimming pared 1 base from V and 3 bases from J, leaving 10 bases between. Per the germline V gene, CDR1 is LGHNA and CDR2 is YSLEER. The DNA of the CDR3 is TGCGCCAGCAGCCAAGCGCGTACCGATGGAAACACCATATATTTT. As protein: CASSQARTDGNTIYF.

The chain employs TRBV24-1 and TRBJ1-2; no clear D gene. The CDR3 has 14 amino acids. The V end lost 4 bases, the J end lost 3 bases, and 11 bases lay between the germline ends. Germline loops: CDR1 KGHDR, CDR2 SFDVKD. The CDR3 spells CATSDPSGYYGYTF. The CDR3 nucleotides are TGTGCCACCAGTGACCCTTCCGGGTACTATGGCTACACCTTC.

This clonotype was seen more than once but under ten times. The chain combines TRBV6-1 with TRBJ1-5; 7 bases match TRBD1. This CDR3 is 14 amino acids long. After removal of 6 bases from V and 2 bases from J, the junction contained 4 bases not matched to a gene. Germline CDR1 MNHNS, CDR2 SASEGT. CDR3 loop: CASRDTGGNQPQHF. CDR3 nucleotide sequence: TGTGCCAGCAGAGATACAGGGGGCAATCAGCCCCAGCATTTT.

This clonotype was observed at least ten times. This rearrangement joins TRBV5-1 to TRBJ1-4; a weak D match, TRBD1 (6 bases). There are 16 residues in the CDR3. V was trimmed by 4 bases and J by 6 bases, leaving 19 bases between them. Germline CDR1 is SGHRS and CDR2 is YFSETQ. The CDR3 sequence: CASSAYYRDNDEKLFF. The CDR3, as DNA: TGCGCCAGCAGCGCCTACTACAGGGATAACGATGAAAAACTGTTTTTT.

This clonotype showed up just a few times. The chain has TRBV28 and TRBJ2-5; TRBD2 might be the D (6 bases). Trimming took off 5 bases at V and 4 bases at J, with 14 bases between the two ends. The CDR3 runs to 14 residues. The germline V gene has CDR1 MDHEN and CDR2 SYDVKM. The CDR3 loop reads CASSAPGLSETQYF. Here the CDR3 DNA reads TGTGCCAGCAGTGCGCCGGGACTCTCAGAGACCCAGTACTTC. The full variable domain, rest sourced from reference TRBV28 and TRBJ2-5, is DVKVTQSSRYLVKRTGEKVFLECVQDMDHENMFWYRQDPGLGLRLIYFSYDVKMKEKGDIPEGYSVSREKKERFSLILESASTNQTSMYLCASSAPGLSETQYFGPGTRLLVL.

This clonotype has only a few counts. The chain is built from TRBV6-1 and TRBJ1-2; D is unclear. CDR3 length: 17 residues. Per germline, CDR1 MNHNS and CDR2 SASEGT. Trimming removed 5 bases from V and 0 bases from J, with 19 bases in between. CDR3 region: CASSPRETATANYGYTF. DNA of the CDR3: TGTGCCAGCAGTCCCCGGGAGACCGCTACAGCTAACTATGGCTACACCTTC.

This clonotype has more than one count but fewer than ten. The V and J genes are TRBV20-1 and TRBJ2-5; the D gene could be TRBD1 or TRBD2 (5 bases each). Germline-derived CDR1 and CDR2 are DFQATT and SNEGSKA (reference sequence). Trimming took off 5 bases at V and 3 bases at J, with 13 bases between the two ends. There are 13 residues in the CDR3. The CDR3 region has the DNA TGCAGTGCTGTGGGGGATTCAAAAGAGACCCAGTACTTC. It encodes CSAVGDSKETQYF.

In DNA form, the CDR3 reads TGTGCCAGCAGCTCCGTCCAAAACTATGGCTACACCTTC. Its protein is CASSSVQNYGYTF. The chain combines TRBV7-9 with TRBJ1-2; D remains ambiguous. V was pared by 4 bases and J by 2 bases, with 8 bases between. Per germline, CDR1 SEHNR and CDR2 FQNEAQ (reference sequence). The CDR3 extends over 13 amino acids. Complete variable domain (other parts from reference TRBV7-9 and TRBJ1-2): DTGVSQNPRHKITKRGQNVTFRCDPISEHNRLYWYRQTLGQGPEFLTYFQNEAQLEKSRLLSDRFSAERPKGSFSTLEIQRTEQGDSAMYLCASSSVQNYGYTFGSGTRLTVV.